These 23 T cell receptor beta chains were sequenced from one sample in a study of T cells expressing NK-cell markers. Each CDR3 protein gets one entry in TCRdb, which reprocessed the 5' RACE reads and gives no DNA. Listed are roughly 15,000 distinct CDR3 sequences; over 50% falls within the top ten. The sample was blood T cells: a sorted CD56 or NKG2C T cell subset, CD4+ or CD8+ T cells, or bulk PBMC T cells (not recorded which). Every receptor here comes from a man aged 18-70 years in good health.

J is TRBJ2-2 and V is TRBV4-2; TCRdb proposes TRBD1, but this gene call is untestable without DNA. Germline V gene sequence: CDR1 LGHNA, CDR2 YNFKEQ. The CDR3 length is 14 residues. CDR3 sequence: CASSQVGPPGELFF.

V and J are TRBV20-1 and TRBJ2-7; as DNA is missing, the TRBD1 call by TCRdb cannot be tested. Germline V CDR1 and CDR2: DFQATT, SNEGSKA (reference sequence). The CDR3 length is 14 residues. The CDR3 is CSAQGQGNTYEQYF.

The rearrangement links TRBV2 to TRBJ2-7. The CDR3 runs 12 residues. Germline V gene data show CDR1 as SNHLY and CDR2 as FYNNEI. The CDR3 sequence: CASRKTEYEQYF.

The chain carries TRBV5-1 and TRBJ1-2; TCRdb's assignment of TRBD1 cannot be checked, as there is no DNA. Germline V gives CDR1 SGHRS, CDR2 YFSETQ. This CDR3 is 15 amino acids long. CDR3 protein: CASSPGTGSNYGYTF.

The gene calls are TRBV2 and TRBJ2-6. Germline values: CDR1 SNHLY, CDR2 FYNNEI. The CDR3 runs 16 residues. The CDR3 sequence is CASSRDRASGANVLTF.

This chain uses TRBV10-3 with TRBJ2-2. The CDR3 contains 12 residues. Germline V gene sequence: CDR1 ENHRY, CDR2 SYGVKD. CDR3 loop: CAISANTGELFF.

The CDR3 here is CASSLAGLSTDTQYF. The chain carries TRBV6-5 and TRBJ2-3. Germline V gene sequence: CDR1 MNHEY, CDR2 SVGAGI. This CDR3 comprises 15 residues.

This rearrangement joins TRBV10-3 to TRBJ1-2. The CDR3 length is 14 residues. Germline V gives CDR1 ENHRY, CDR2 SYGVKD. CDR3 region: CAISESVSLYGYTF.

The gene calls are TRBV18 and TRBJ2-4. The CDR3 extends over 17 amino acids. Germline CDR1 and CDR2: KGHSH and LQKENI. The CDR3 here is CASSPRLVAGVRNIQYF.

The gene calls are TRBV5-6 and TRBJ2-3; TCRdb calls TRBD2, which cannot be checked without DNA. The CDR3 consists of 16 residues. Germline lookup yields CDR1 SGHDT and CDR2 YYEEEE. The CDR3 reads CASSPGLAGSTDTQYF.

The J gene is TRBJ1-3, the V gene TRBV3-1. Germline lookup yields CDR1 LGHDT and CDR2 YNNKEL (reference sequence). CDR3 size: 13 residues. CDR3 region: CASSALSGNTIYF.

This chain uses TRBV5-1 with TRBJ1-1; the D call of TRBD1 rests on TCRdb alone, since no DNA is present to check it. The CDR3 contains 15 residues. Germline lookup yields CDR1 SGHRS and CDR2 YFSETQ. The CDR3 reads CASSLISRGFTEAFF. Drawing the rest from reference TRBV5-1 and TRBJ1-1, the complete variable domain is KAGVTQTPRYLIKTRGQQVTLSCSPISGHRSVSWYQQTPGQGLQFLFEYFSETQRNKGNFPGRFSGRQFSNSRSEMNVSTLELGDSALYLCASSLISRGFTEAFFGQGTRLTVV.

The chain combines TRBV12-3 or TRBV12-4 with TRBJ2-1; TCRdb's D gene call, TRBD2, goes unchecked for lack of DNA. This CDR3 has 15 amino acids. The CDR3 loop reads CASSPWTSGHNEQFF.

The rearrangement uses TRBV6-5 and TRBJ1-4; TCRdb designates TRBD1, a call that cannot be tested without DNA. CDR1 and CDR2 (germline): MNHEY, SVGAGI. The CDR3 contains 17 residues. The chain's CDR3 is CASSYGTGPSTNEKLFF.

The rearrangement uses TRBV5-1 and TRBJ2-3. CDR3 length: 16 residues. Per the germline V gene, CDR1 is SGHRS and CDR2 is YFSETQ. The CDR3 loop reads CASSLAALKSTDTQYF.

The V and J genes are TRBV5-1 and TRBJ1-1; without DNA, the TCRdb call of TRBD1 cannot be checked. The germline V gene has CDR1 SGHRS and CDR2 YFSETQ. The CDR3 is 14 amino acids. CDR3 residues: CASSSGQVYTEAFF.

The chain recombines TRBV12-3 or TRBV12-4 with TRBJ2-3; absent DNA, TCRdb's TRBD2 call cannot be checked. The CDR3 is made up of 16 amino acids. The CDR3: CASKQLAGGFTDTQYF.

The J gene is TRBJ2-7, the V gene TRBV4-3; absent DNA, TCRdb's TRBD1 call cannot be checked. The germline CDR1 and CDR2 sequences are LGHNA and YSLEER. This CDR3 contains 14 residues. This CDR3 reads CASSRDSGPYEQYF.

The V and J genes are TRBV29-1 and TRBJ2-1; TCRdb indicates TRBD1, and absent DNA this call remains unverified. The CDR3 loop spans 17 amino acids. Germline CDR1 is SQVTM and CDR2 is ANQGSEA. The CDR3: CSVQDSAGVGSYYEQFF.

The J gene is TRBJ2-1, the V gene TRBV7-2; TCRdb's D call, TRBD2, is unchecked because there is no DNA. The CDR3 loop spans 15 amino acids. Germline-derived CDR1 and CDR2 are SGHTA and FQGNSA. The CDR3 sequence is CASSRAGGMGYEQFF.

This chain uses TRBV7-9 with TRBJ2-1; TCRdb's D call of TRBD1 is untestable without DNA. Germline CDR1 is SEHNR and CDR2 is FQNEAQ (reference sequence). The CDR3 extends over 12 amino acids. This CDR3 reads CASSFERDRQFF.

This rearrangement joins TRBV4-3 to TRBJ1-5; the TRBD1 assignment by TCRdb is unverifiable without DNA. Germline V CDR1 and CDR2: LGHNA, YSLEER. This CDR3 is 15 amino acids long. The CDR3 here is CASSLTARDNQPQHF.

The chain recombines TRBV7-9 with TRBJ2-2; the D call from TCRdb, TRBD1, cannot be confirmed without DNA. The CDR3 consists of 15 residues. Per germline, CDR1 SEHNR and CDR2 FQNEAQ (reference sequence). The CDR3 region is CASPFGQRNTGELFF.